This T cell receptor beta chain was sequenced in a study of T cell responses to AZD1222 COVID-19 vaccine. Produced via immunoSEQ multiplex PCR; TCRdb's table is partial and in-frame only. This sample carries about 78,000 clones, roughly four fifths of them seen once, and the ten largest clones take about 3%. The CDR3 is 13 amino acids. The V end was cut by 6 bases, the J end by 0 bases, with 8 bases between. This receptor was identified in an adult in good health. The sample was peripheral blood, taken on day 0 of AZD1222 vaccination. The chain links TRBV12-3 or TRBV12-4 to TRBJ1-2, with TRBD1 as a possible D gene (5 bases). The CDR3 loop is CASSPTANYGYTF. The DNA of the CDR3 is TGTGCCAGCAGCCCGACAGCTAACTATGGCTACACCTTC.